This T cell receptor (beta chain) was captured in a study of follicular helper T cells after annual influenza vaccination. CDR1 is MNHEY and CDR2 is SVGAGI in the germline V gene. Trimming removed 5 bases from V and 4 bases from J, with 11 bases in between. CDR3 length equals 13 residues. Clones were sequenced by immunoSEQ multiplex PCR, and TCRdb holds only the in-frame ones, with some missing. This sample has about 11,000 clones, with around 84% found just once. As to this clone: Its specificity is unknown.

Broader study findings: For non-cTfh compartments, undersampling could not be ruled out.

Time point here: 2014-2015 season, pre-vaccination. The J gene is TRBJ1-2, the V gene TRBV6-5, with a weak D call TRBD1 (5 bases). The sequence was obtained from an adult who received the influenza vaccine. The sequencing used CXCR5- memory CD4+ T cells sorted from blood, collected on the day of influenza vaccination. This chain's CDR3 is CASSTRDSYGYTF. The CDR3 region has the DNA TGTGCCAGCAGTACCCGGGACTCCTATGGCTACACCTTC.